Shown below are 6 T cell receptor beta chains from a single sample sequenced in a study of blood T cell repertoires in COVID-19. Data came from immunoSEQ multiplex PCR; TCRdb stores just in-frame clones and leaves some out. The sample holds some 100,000 clones, roughly 92% seen once. The sequenced material came from peripheral blood. The receptors were gathered from a man between 70 and 80 years old with acute or convalescent COVID-19.

The rearrangement links TRBV27 to TRBJ2-6; D is undetermined. CDR3 length equals 13 residues. CDR1 and CDR2 from the germline V gene are MNHEY and SMNVEV (reference sequence). Trimming left V 6 bases short and J 1 base short, with 4 bases between. CDR3 sequence: CASSTSGANVLTF. The CDR3 coding sequence is TGTGCCAGCAGCACTTCTGGGGCCAACGTCCTGACTTTC.

This clone was observed once. This sequence joins TRBV18 and TRBJ2-2, with TRBD2 matching over 9 bases. The germline V gene encodes CDR1 KGHSH and CDR2 LQKENI. This CDR3 region has 17 residues. Trimming removed 5 bases from V and 0 bases from J; junction bases left unmatched: 7. The CDR3 sequence: CASSGGSGSANTGELFF. CDR3 nucleotides: TGTGCCAGCTCAGGAGGTAGCGGGAGTGCGAACACCGGGGAGCTGTTTTTT.

The chain couples TRBV6-6 to TRBJ1-1; 9 bases are a match to TRBD1. Germline-derived CDR1 and CDR2 are MNHNY and SVGAGI (reference sequence). This CDR3 is 17 amino acids long. V lost 5 bases to trimming and J lost 0 bases; unmatched junction nucleotides: 10. CDR3 sequence reads: CASSPLNRGRMNTEAFF. The CDR3 DNA is TGTGCCAGCAGTCCCCTCAACAGGGGGCGAATGAACACTGAAGCTTTCTTT.

The chain combines TRBV9 with TRBJ2-1; 7 bases line up with TRBD1. Germline CDR1 is SGDLS and CDR2 is YYNGEE. The CDR3 is made up of 13 amino acids. The trim removed 4 bases at V and 7 bases at J, leaving 5 bases unmatched. The CDR3 DNA reads TGTGCCAGCAGCATACAGGGGATGAATGAGCAGTTCTTC. Its translation is CASSIQGMNEQFF.

The chain couples TRBV2 to TRBJ1-2; 10 bases agree with TRBD1. V gave up 5 bases and J gave up 8 bases; unmatched junction bases: 5. The germline CDR1 and CDR2 sequences are SNHLY and FYNNEI. This CDR3 is built from 13 residues. The CDR3 region is CASSTTGGLGYTF. The CDR3 nucleotides are TGTGCCAGCAGTACGACAGGGGGCTTAGGCTACACCTTC.

V gene TRBV7-2 combines with J gene TRBJ1-6; 9 bases are a match to TRBD1. Trimming at V came to 4 bases and at J to 10 bases, leaving 8 bases not matched to a gene. Germline V lookup: CDR1 SGHTA, CDR2 FQGNSA. The CDR3 runs to 15 residues. The CDR3: CASSWGTGTRSPLHF. The DNA of the CDR3 is TGTGCCAGCAGCTGGGGGACAGGGACGAGATCACCCCTCCACTTT.